The clone carrying this T cell receptor beta chain was counted a few times. The antigen is undetermined. One base away lies a much larger clone, so this may be a sequencing read error. Time point denoted: newly diagnosed GD, antithyroid drugs for less than 3 months. Researchers made the TCR library from RNA that was extracted from PBMCs. This entry belongs to a study of regulatory T cells in long-lasting Graves disease. Construction of the TCR beta libraries employed iRepertoire HTBI primers in conjunction with Arm-PCR of CDR3 regions. Each CDR3 protein gets one entry after TCRdb re-called the multiplex PCR reads with MiXCR. The sample holds about 540,000 distinct CDR3 sequences, approximately 13% seen once. This CDR3 comprises 14 residues. Trimming at V came to 0 bases and at J to 13 bases, leaving 9 bases not matched to a gene. The study's findings and limits: There was favoring of TRBV28, TRBJ1-2 and TRBJ2-5 in persistent disease.

These data are also associated with another study on T cells in Graves' hyperthyroidism and ophthalmopathy.

The receptor's source is a man aged 30 to 39 with Graves disease. This chain links TRBV12-3 or TRBV12-4 with TRBJ2-4; TRBD2 agrees at 7 bases. The input for sequencing was peripheral blood mononuclear cells (PBMCs), taken at new diagnosis, from a patient treated with antithyroid drugs. This CDR3 reads CASSLAHGRDEQYF. Here the CDR3 DNA reads TGTGCCAGCAGTTTAGCGCATGGGAGGGATGAGCAGTACTTC.